Each of the 19 T cell receptor beta chains below was sequenced from the same sample in a study of Graves' ophthalmopathy and Graves' hyperthyroidism. RNA transcripts provided the template for amplifying TCR beta CDR3 regions. HTBI primers were employed in first-round RT-PCR, then a second-round multiplex PCR followed. TCRdb called the multiplex PCR reads again in MiXCR, with one record for every CDR3 protein. The table has some 400,000 distinct CDR3 sequences, roughly 18% seen once. Sequencing was done on a sample of peripheral blood. The receptors derive from a young woman with Graves' ophthalmopathy.

This clonotype was seen at least ten times. The J gene is TRBJ2-7, the V gene TRBV20-1, with a possible D match to TRBD2 (6 bases). Germline loops: CDR1 DFQATT, CDR2 SNEGSKA (reference sequence). CDR3 size: 13 residues. V lost 6 bases and J lost 1, with 13 bases in between. Written as DNA, the CDR3 is TGCAGTGCCACAGCGGGTCTATCCTACGAGCAGTACTTC. Its translation: CSATAGLSYEQYF.

This clonotype has ten or more counts. The V gene is TRBV20-1, the J gene TRBJ1-1, with D uncertain. Germline-derived CDR1 and CDR2 are DFQATT and SNEGSKA (reference sequence). V was pared by 3 bases and J by 5 bases, with 10 bases between. The CDR3 spans 12 residues. The CDR3 reads CSASWRETEAFF. The CDR3 nucleotides are TGCAGTGCTAGCTGGCGGGAGACTGAAGCTTTCTTT.

This clonotype was observed many times. The chain links TRBV2 to TRBJ2-2; no definite D call. Germline loops: CDR1 SNHLY, CDR2 FYNNEI. V lost 7 bases, J lost 1 base, and 13 bases lay in between. This CDR3 region has 15 residues. Written as DNA, the CDR3 is TGTGCCAGCAAGGGCGCGACTGTGAACACCGGGGAGCTGTTTTTT. This translates into CASKGATVNTGELFF. Together with reference TRBV2 and TRBJ2-2, the CDR3 gives the full variable domain: EPEVTQTPSHQVTQMGQEVILRCVPISNHLYFYWYRQILGQKVEFLVSFYNNEISEKSEIFDDQFSVERPDGSNFTLKIRSTKLEDSAMYFCASKGATVNTGELFFGEGSRLTVL.

This clonotype was seen many times. The chain uses TRBV6-2 or TRBV6-3 and TRBJ2-2, with a weak D call TRBD1 (5 bases). V lost 3 bases to trimming and J lost 0 bases, with 11 bases between them. This CDR3 has 16 amino acids. CDR1 MNHEY and CDR2 SVGEGT come from the germline V gene. In DNA form, the CDR3 reads TGTGCCAGCAGTTATAGGGGCTTACCGAACACCGGGGAGCTGTTTTTT. This sequence encodes CASSYRGLPNTGELFF.

This clonotype was seen repeatedly, ten times or more. This rearrangement joins TRBV7-2 to TRBJ2-7; D remains ambiguous. CDR1 is SGHTA, CDR2 FQGNSA, per germline. The CDR3 is 14 residues long. Trimming left V 1 base short and J 6 bases short, with 13 bases between. Here the CDR3 reads CASSLVGGSFEQYF. The DNA for the CDR3 is TGTGCCAGCAGCTTAGTAGGTGGGTCGTTCGAGCAGTACTTC.

This clonotype was counted many times. The chain carries TRBV18 and TRBJ1-5, with TRBD1 identical over 9 bases. CDR1 KGHSH and CDR2 LQKENI come from the germline V gene. V gave up 0 bases and J gave up 8 bases; unmatched junction bases: 8. The CDR3 extends over 16 amino acids. The CDR3 reads CASSPPGTGSDKPQHF. The CDR3 DNA reads TGTGCCAGCTCACCACCCGGGACAGGGTCTGATAAGCCCCAGCATTTT.

The sample holds a few counts of this clonotype. V is TRBV6-2 or TRBV6-3 and J is TRBJ2-2; D not resolved. The germline V gene has CDR1 MNHEY and CDR2 SVGEGT. CDR3 size: 14 residues. V lost 7 bases, J lost 2 bases, and 11 bases lay in between. The CDR3 nucleotides are TGTGCCAGCACCTCAGCTCGAAACACCGGGGAGCTGTTTTTT. As protein: CASTSARNTGELFF.

This clonotype was counted ten times or more. This chain uses TRBV6-2 or TRBV6-3 with TRBJ2-7, with D tentatively TRBD1 (5 bases). Per germline, CDR1 MNHEY and CDR2 SVGEGT. V lost 3 bases to trimming and J lost 0 bases, with 9 bases between them. There are 14 residues in the CDR3. The CDR3 region is CASSYWGPSYEQYF. CDR3 DNA: TGTGCCAGCAGTTATTGGGGCCCCTCCTACGAGCAGTACTTC.

The chain couples TRBV5-1 to TRBJ2-7; TRBD1 might be the D (5 bases). CDR3 length: 16 residues. The ends were cut back, 0 bases at V and 0 bases at J, with 13 bases in the middle. Germline CDR1 and CDR2: SGHRS and YFSETQ. This CDR3 reads CASSLALGPVSYEQYF. The CDR3 region has the DNA TGCGCCAGCAGCTTGGCCCTGGGGCCAGTCTCCTACGAGCAGTACTTC.

This clonotype was detected ten times or more. One end of the junction is discordant with germline, which a read error may explain. The J gene is TRBJ1-1, the V gene TRBV6-2 or TRBV6-3; D is unclear. Germline V lookup: CDR1 MNHEY, CDR2 SVGEGT. The CDR3 runs 11 residues. CDR3: CASSYGVEASF. CDR3 coding DNA: TGTGCCAGCAGTTACGGCGTAGAAGCTTCCTTT.

This clonotype has only a few counts. The chain carries TRBV11-2 and TRBJ1-2, with 9 positions matching TRBD1. V was clipped by 5 bases and J by 5 bases; unmatched bases: 12. Germline CDR1 and CDR2: SGHAT and FQNNGV. The CDR3 loop spans 16 amino acids. CDR3 DNA sequence: TGTGCCAGCAGCCCACGCGGACAGGGGCCTCTGTATGGCTACACCTTC. It specifies CASSPRGQGPLYGYTF.

This chain uses TRBV11-1 with TRBJ1-2, with 10 bases that match TRBD1. CDR3 size: 17 residues. Germline V CDR1 and CDR2: SGHAT, FQDESV (reference sequence). V lost 5 bases to trimming and J lost 2 bases; unmatched junction nucleotides: 11. CDR3 in amino acids: CASSIGTGALTNYGYTF. In DNA, the CDR3 is TGTGCCAGCAGCATTGGGACAGGGGCCCTCACAAACTATGGCTACACCTTC.

This clonotype was counted many times. The gene calls are TRBV6-5 and TRBJ1-2; D remains unclear. This CDR3 comprises 15 residues. CDR1 MNHEY and CDR2 SVGAGI come from the germline V gene. V was trimmed by 0 bases and J by 1 base, leaving 9 bases between them. CDR3 amino acids: CASSYSGGNNYGYTF. CDR3 in DNA: TGTGCCAGCAGTTACTCAGGAGGGAATAACTATGGCTACACCTTC.

This clonotype appeared many times. The rearrangement uses TRBV9 and TRBJ2-7; D is perhaps TRBD1 (6 bases). Germline lookup yields CDR1 SGDLS and CDR2 YYNGEE. This CDR3 region has 13 residues. V was pared by 0 bases and J by 3 bases, with 7 bases between. The CDR3 protein is CASSVAGDYEQYF. The DNA of the CDR3 is TGTGCCAGCAGCGTAGCAGGGGACTACGAGCAGTACTTC.

This clonotype was counted ten times or more. This sequence may be a read error, since a much larger clone differs from it by one base. This sequence joins TRBV20-1 and TRBJ1-1; D gene uncertain. CDR3 size: 11 residues. Per the germline V gene, CDR1 is DFQATT and CDR2 is SNEGSKA (reference sequence). V lost 4 bases, J lost 1 base, and 4 bases lay in between. CDR3 bases: TGCAGTGCTAAACGGAACACTGAAGCTTTCTTT. It translates to CSAKRNTEAFF.

This clonotype has only one observation. This sequence joins TRBV10-3 and TRBJ1-1; D possibly corresponds to TRBD1 (6 bases). V lost 3 bases to trimming and J lost 1 base, with 12 bases between them. This CDR3 spans 15 amino acids. CDR1 is ENHRY and CDR2 is SYGVKD in the germline V gene. The CDR3 sequence is CAISDLGDKNTEAFF. The CDR3, as DNA: TGTGCCATCAGTGACTTGGGGGACAAGAACACTGAAGCTTTCTTT.

This clonotype occurred many times. The chain combines TRBV10-3 with TRBJ1-1; 7 bases are a match to TRBD1. The CDR3 totals 13 residues. V lost 6 bases and J lost 5; bases outside the gene matches: 6. Per germline, CDR1 ENHRY and CDR2 SYGVKD. The CDR3 spells CAIRDLTGTEAFF. The CDR3 DNA is TGTGCCATCAGAGACCTGACAGGGACTGAAGCTTTCTTT.

This clonotype showed up many times. The rearrangement links TRBV30 to TRBJ2-7, with D maybe TRBD2 (5 bases). Germline V gives CDR1 GTSNPN, CDR2 SVGIG (reference sequence). CDR3 size: 13 residues. The V end was cut by 0 bases, the J end by 2 bases, with 8 bases between. The CDR3 sequence is CAWSVHGTYEQYF. DNA for the CDR3: TGTGCCTGGAGTGTACACGGGACCTACGAGCAGTACTTC.

The chain links TRBV19 to TRBJ2-7, with TRBD2 matching over 9 bases. With 6 bases clipped from V and 2 bases from J, the junction kept 14 bases outside the gene matches. Germline V gene sequence: CDR1 LNHDA, CDR2 SQIVND (reference sequence). This CDR3 has 17 amino acids. The CDR3 loop is CASRRGTSIAGAYEQYF. CDR3 DNA: TGTGCCAGTAGAAGAGGGACTAGCATCGCCGGGGCCTACGAGCAGTACTTC.